The next 32 T cell receptor beta chains were all read from a single sample in a study of T-cell reconstitution after alpha-beta-depleted transplantation in children. The authors prepared the TCRbeta library with unique molecular identifiers. TCRdb used MiXCR to reprocess the PCR reads, holding one entry per CDR3 protein. This sample has about 300,000 distinct CDR3 sequences, with around 9.1% found just once. The source was PBMCs, collected before TCRalphabeta/CD19-depleted stem cell transplant. The receptor set was obtained from a boy younger than two with acute myeloid leukemia, due to receive a stem cell transplant.

This clonotype occurred many times. The chain couples TRBV5-1 to TRBJ2-2; D is unclear. The V and J ends lost 1 base and 10 bases respectively, with 8 bases between them. Germline CDR1 SGHRS, CDR2 YFSETQ. This CDR3 is 12 amino acids long. CDR3 DNA sequence: TGCGCCAGCAGCTTGAAGGTGACGGAGCTGTTTTTT. Encoded protein: CASSLKVTELFF.

This clonotype was seen many times. This chain links TRBV5-5 with TRBJ2-7; TRBD2 aligns across 11 bases. V gave up 0 bases and J gave up 2 bases; unmatched junction bases: 4. Germline values: CDR1 SGHKS, CDR2 YYEKEE (reference sequence). This CDR3 comprises 16 residues. CDR3 sequence reads: CASSLAWTSGPYEQYF. For the CDR3, the DNA is TGTGCCAGCAGCTTGGCCTGGACTAGCGGGCCCTACGAGCAGTACTTC.

This clonotype was counted many times. This chain joins TRBV28 and TRBJ1-5; D possibly corresponds to TRBD1 (6 bases). The V and J ends lost 7 bases and 5 bases respectively, with 30 bases between them. CDR3 length equals 19 residues. The germline CDR1 and CDR2 sequences are MDHEN and SYDVKM. The CDR3 region has the DNA TGTGCCAGCACCCCCGGGGGCGGGACACCATCGGTTCGGGATCAGCCCCAGCATTTT. This gives the protein CASTPGGGTPSVRDQPQHF.

This clonotype was recorded at least ten times. The V and J genes are TRBV7-9 and TRBJ2-3, with a weak D call TRBD1 (6 bases). V dropped 8 bases and J dropped 5 bases, with 23 bases sitting between them. In germline, CDR1 is SEHNR, CDR2 FQNEAQ (reference sequence). The CDR3 runs to 16 residues. In DNA, the CDR3 is TGTGCCAGCCTCCCTCAATGGGCAGGGGTCGTAGATACGCAGTATTTT. This gives the protein CASLPQWAGVVDTQYF.

This rearrangement joins TRBV7-9 to TRBJ2-7, with 8 positions matching TRBD2. The germline CDR1 and CDR2 sequences are SEHNR and FQNEAQ (reference sequence). CDR3 length: 15 residues. Losses at the gene ends were 2 bases for V and 3 bases for J; bases not matched to a gene: 6. The CDR3 loop reads CASSLRSGRFYEQYF. DNA for the CDR3: TGTGCCAGCAGCTTACGCAGCGGGAGATTCTACGAGCAGTACTTC. The full variable domain, with the rest looked up from reference TRBV7-9 and TRBJ2-7, is DTGVSQNPRHKITKRGQNVTFRCDPISEHNRLYWYRQTLGQGPEFLTYFQNEAQLEKSRLLSDRFSAERPKGSFSTLEIQRTEQGDSAMYLCASSLRSGRFYEQYFGPGTRLTVT.

This clonotype was counted between two and nine times. This chain joins TRBV7-9 and TRBJ2-1, with 8 bases aligning to TRBD2. This CDR3 has 15 residues. The ends lost 5 bases at V and 6 bases at J; junction bases unmatched: 9. CDR1 is SEHNR, CDR2 FQNEAQ, per germline (reference sequence). CDR3 sequence reads: CASSPHGGAGNEQFF. For the CDR3, the DNA is TGTGCCAGCAGCCCCCACGGGGGGGCGGGCAATGAGCAGTTCTTC.

This clonotype has more than one count but fewer than ten. This chain joins TRBV5-1 and TRBJ2-3; D perhaps matches TRBD1 (6 bases). V was clipped by 2 bases and J by 9 bases, with 19 bases between them. The CDR3 sequence is 15 residues long. Germline assignment: CDR1 SGHRS and CDR2 YFSETQ. The CDR3 is CASSFDRSPSMTQYF. DNA for the CDR3: TGCGCCAGCAGCTTCGACAGGTCCCCGAGTATGACGCAGTATTTT.

The DNA for the CDR3 is TGTGCCAGCAGCTTGACTAGCGGGGGGGCCGGAAACATTCAGTACTTC. Translated: CASSLTSGGAGNIQYF. The chain employs TRBV7-9 and TRBJ2-4, with 14 positions matching TRBD2. This CDR3 has 16 amino acids. Germline V lookup: CDR1 SEHNR, CDR2 FQNEAQ (reference sequence). The junction had 4 bases not matched to a gene; V was cut back by 3 bases and J by 6 bases.

This clonotype was seen repeatedly, ten times or more. The CDR3 DNA sequence: TGTGCCAGCAGCTTAACGGGGAGGCCAGATACGCAGTATTTT. Encoded protein: CASSLTGRPDTQYF. This chain links TRBV11-1 with TRBJ2-3; possible D gene TRBD2, 6 bases. Germline CDR1 SGHAT, CDR2 FQDESV (reference sequence). V lost 2 bases and J lost 4, with 10 bases in between. The CDR3 runs 14 residues.

This sequence joins TRBV7-6 and TRBJ2-1; D not resolved. The CDR3 runs 12 residues. With 5 bases removed from V and 9 bases from J, the gap between germline ends came to 11 bases. From germline, CDR1 is SGHVS and CDR2 FNYEAQ. CDR3 amino acids: CASSPLECEQFF. In nucleotides, the CDR3 is TGTGCCAGCAGCCCCCTGGAGTGTGAGCAGTTCTTC.

V usage is TRBV27 and J usage is TRBJ2-7, with D hard to call. Trimming took off 6 bases at V and 0 bases at J, with 15 bases between the two ends. This CDR3 region has 15 residues. The germline CDR1 and CDR2 sequences are MNHEY and SMNVEV (reference sequence). CDR3: CASRPIPLGSYEQYF. CDR3 coding DNA: TGTGCCAGCAGGCCCATCCCACTTGGCTCCTACGAGCAGTACTTC.

This clonotype was counted ten times or more. This sequence joins TRBV7-9 and TRBJ1-2; TRBD1 is a possible D gene (5 bases). The CDR3 consists of 14 residues. V shed 2 bases and J shed 1 base, with 8 bases lying between them. Germline CDR1 SEHNR, CDR2 FQNEAQ (reference sequence). CDR3 in DNA: TGTGCCAGCAGCTTACCAGGGTTTAACTATGGCTACACCTTC. Its translation: CASSLPGFNYGYTF.

This clonotype showed up many times. The junction departs from germline at one end; a sequencing error may be responsible. V gene TRBV7-7 combines with J gene TRBJ1-5; no clear D gene. CDR3 length: 14 residues. The germline V gene has CDR1 SSHAT and CDR2 FNYEAQ (reference sequence). The CDR3 region is CASSRGYPNQPQHF. The CDR3 DNA reads as TGTGCTAGCAGCCGGGGTTACCCCAATCAGCCCCAGCATTTT.

This clonotype came up many times. The chain couples TRBV28 to TRBJ1-1; the match to TRBD1 covers 9 bases. The germline V gene has CDR1 MDHEN and CDR2 SYDVKM. The CDR3 runs to 14 residues. Trimming cost V 6 bases and J 4 bases; bases outside gene matches: 6. The DNA of the CDR3 is TGTGCCAGCAGACCACAGGGGGCGATCACTGAAGCTTTCTTT. Protein sequence: CASRPQGAITEAFF.

This clonotype was detected a few times. The chain couples TRBV18 to TRBJ2-7; TRBD1 agrees at 7 bases. V was clipped by 3 bases and J by 5 bases; unmatched bases: 7. Germline V lookup: CDR1 KGHSH, CDR2 LQKENI. There are 14 residues in the CDR3. The CDR3: CASSPLGQANEQYF. The CDR3 DNA reads TGTGCCAGCTCACCGTTAGGACAGGCTAACGAGCAGTACTTC.

In this sample, this clonotype turned up a few times. V usage is TRBV5-1 and J usage is TRBJ2-7, with TRBD2 identical over 7 bases. In germline, CDR1 is SGHRS, CDR2 YFSETQ. Trimming removed 6 bases from V and 3 bases from J; junction bases left unmatched: 9. The CDR3 extends over 14 amino acids. The CDR3 reads CASNPGGTVYEQYF. The DNA of the CDR3 is TGCGCCAGCAATCCGGGAGGAACCGTCTACGAGCAGTACTTC.

This clonotype has just a few counts. The J gene is TRBJ1-1, the V gene TRBV6-5; 9 nucleotides align to TRBD1. V lost 0 bases and J lost 4; bases outside the gene matches: 12. The CDR3 consists of 18 residues. CDR1 is MNHEY, CDR2 SVGAGI, per germline. Written as DNA, the CDR3 is TGTGCCAGCAGTTACTCCCCTCCGGGACAGGGAGCGGGCACTGAAGCTTTCTTT. Translating gives CASSYSPPGQGAGTEAFF.

The chain carries TRBV20-1 and TRBJ1-1, with D possibly matching TRBD1 (5 bases). There are 14 residues in the CDR3. With 4 bases removed from V and 4 bases from J, the gap between germline ends came to 16 bases. Looked up from germline, CDR1 is DFQATT and CDR2 is SNEGSKA (reference sequence). CDR3 region: CSAMPPTGSTEAFF. The CDR3 bases are TGCAGTGCTATGCCCCCCACAGGAAGCACTGAAGCTTTCTTT.

V usage is TRBV7-3 and J usage is TRBJ2-2; D ambiguous. The V end lost 0 bases, the J end lost 6 bases, and 5 bases lay between the germline ends. Germline V CDR1 and CDR2: SGHTA, FQGTGA. This CDR3 contains 13 residues. CDR3 residues: CASSLTLAGELFF. CDR3 bases: TGTGCCAGCAGCTTAACGTTAGCCGGGGAGCTGTTTTTT.

Ten or more counts support this clonotype. The genes are TRBV28 and TRBJ1-1, with D possibly TRBD1 on 5 matching bases. Germline V gene lookup returns CDR1 MDHEN and CDR2 SYDVKM. CDR3 length equals 14 residues. Trimming removed 7 bases from V and 3 bases from J, with 15 bases in between. The CDR3 loop is CASNSGLGDTEAFF. CDR3 DNA sequence: TGTGCCAGCAACTCGGGGCTCGGGGACACTGAAGCTTTCTTT.

On this clonotype: Just one base apart from a much larger clone, this may be a read error. The rearrangement links TRBV5-1 to TRBJ1-1; unclear D gene. Germline V CDR1 and CDR2: SGHRS, YFSETQ. This CDR3 has 15 amino acids. CDR3 nucleotide sequence: TGCGCCAGCAGCTTGGAGCTATCTATTGGCACTGACGCTTTCTTT. Protein product: CASSLELSIGTDAFF.

There are many counts of this clonotype. The chain joins TRBV5-1 to TRBJ1-5; a possible D gene is TRBD1 (5 bases). This CDR3 contains 15 residues. V lost 1 base, J lost 4 bases, and 12 bases lay in between. Per germline, CDR1 SGHRS and CDR2 YFSETQ. This CDR3 is CASSLSGPPNQPQHF. The CDR3 bases are TGCGCCAGCAGCTTGTCGGGGCCCCCTAATCAGCCCCAGCATTTT.

There are many counts of this clonotype. The gene calls are TRBV2 and TRBJ1-5; D gene ambiguous. CDR3 length equals 11 residues. V dropped 5 bases and J dropped 9 bases, with 8 bases sitting between them. In germline, CDR1 is SNHLY, CDR2 FYNNEI. CDR3 sequence reads: CASSSPAPQHF. For the CDR3, the DNA is TGTGCCAGCAGTTCCCCGGCGCCCCAGCATTTT.

This clonotype came up many times. The chain joins TRBV28 to TRBJ1-6, with D unresolved. The germline gives CDR1 MDHEN, CDR2 SYDVKM. This CDR3 spans 18 amino acids. The germline V and J ends were trimmed by 8 bases and 0 bases, with 20 bases remaining between them. For the CDR3, the DNA is TGTGCCAGCGCACATAGACAATCCCTCAGCTCCTATAATTCACCCCTCCACTTT. Protein: CASAHRQSLSSYNSPLHF. Full variable domain (missing parts from reference TRBV28 and TRBJ1-6): DVKVTQSSRYLVKRTGEKVFLECVQDMDHENMFWYRQDPGLGLRLIYFSYDVKMKEKGDIPEGYSVSREKKERFSLILESASTNQTSMYLCASAHRQSLSSYNSPLHFGNGTRLTVT.

Many counts were recorded for this clonotype. This rearrangement joins TRBV7-8 to TRBJ2-1; 8 bases are shared with TRBD2. J lost 2 bases, V lost 3 bases, and 6 bases had no gene match. Germline V gene lookup returns CDR1 SGHVS and CDR2 FQNEAQ. The CDR3 loop spans 16 amino acids. CDR3: CASSFRAGVTYNEQFF. Written as DNA, the CDR3 is TGTGCCAGCAGCTTTAGAGCGGGAGTGACCTACAATGAGCAGTTCTTC. The full variable domain, with the rest looked up from reference TRBV7-8 and TRBJ2-1, is GAGVSQSPRYKVAKRGQDVALRCDPISGHVSLFWYQQALGQGPEFLTYFQNEAQLDKSGLPSDRFFAERPEGSVSTLKIQRTQQEDSAVYLCASSFRAGVTYNEQFFGPGTRLTVL.

This clonotype was detected ten times or more. The rearrangement joins TRBV20-1 to TRBJ2-7; 9 nucleotides match TRBD1. The junction had 7 bases not matched to a gene; V was cut back by 3 bases and J by 7 bases. CDR1 is DFQATT and CDR2 is SNEGSKA in the germline V gene (reference sequence). The CDR3 totals 13 residues. The CDR3, as DNA: TGCAGTGCTAGCCTGGACAGGGGAAAAGAGCAGTACTTC. It codes for CSASLDRGKEQYF.

There are many counts of this clonotype. The V call is TRBV7-9, the J call TRBJ1-1; D may be TRBD1 (6 bases). The CDR3 has 11 amino acids. CDR1 and CDR2 (germline): SEHNR, FQNEAQ (reference sequence). The CDR3 region is CAWRGDTEAFF. CDR3 DNA sequence: TGTGCTTGGAGGGGGGACACTGAAGCTTTCTTT.

There are many counts of this clonotype. The genes are TRBV11-2 and TRBJ2-7; a weak D match, TRBD2 (6 bases). With 4 bases removed from V and 0 bases from J, the gap between germline ends came to 25 bases. Germline lookup yields CDR1 SGHAT and CDR2 FQNNGV. The CDR3 covers 19 residues. The CDR3 is CASSSLGGGASFSSYEQYF. The CDR3 DNA follows: TGTGCCAGCAGCTCCCTGGGGGGAGGAGCCTCCTTCAGCTCCTACGAGCAGTACTTC.

This chain uses TRBV7-2 with TRBJ2-3; a weak D match, TRBD2 (5 bases). This CDR3 has 15 amino acids. V dropped 7 bases and J dropped 3 bases, with 17 bases sitting between them. CDR1 and CDR2 (germline): SGHTA, FQGNSA. The CDR3 region has the DNA TGTGCCAGCATTTACGACCCATGGAGGACAGATACGCAGTATTTT. As protein: CASIYDPWRTDTQYF. Complete variable domain (other parts from reference TRBV7-2 and TRBJ2-3): GAGVSQSPSNKVTEKGKDVELRCDPISGHTALYWYRQSLGQGLEFLIYFQGNSAPDKSGLPSDRFSAERTGGSVSTLTIQRTQQEDSAVYLCASIYDPWRTDTQYFGPGTRLTVL.

This clonotype has ten or more counts. The V call is TRBV24-1, the J call TRBJ2-7; 7 bases align to TRBD1. V lost 5 bases and J lost 7; bases outside the gene matches: 7. This CDR3 has 13 residues. Germline V gives CDR1 KGHDR, CDR2 SFDVKD. DNA for the CDR3: TGTGCCACCAGTGCCGACAGGGCTGGAGAGCAGTACTTC. Protein sequence: CATSADRAGEQYF.

This clonotype occurred many times. The genes are TRBV13 and TRBJ2-7, with 12 bases matching TRBD2. CDR3 length: 17 residues. Germline V gene lookup returns CDR1 PRHDT and CDR2 FYEKMQ (reference sequence). The ends lost 5 bases at V and 4 bases at J; junction bases unmatched: 12. In DNA, the CDR3 is TGTGCCAGCAGCCCTGAATATTCAGGACTAGCGGGATACGAGCAGTACTTC. Translation: CASSPEYSGLAGYEQYF.

This clonotype was seen at least ten times. The rearrangement links TRBV7-3 to TRBJ2-3, with 7 bases matching TRBD2. Germline loops: CDR1 SGHTA, CDR2 FQGTGA. CDR3 length: 16 amino acids. J gave up 0 bases and V 2 bases, and 5 bases lay outside the gene matches. CDR3 DNA sequence: TGTGCCAGCAGCTTACAGGCTAGCGGTAGCACAGATACGCAGTATTTT. It codes for CASSLQASGSTDTQYF.